The 28 T cell receptor beta chains below were found in one sample sequenced in a study of early T cells in non-severe SARS-CoV-2 infection. TCRdb reprocessed the 5' RACE reads with MiXCR, giving one entry per CDR3 protein. The data show 25,000 to 30,000 distinct CDR3 sequences, about 5% seen once. Input material: whole blood. The receptors stem from an adult who was a healthcare worker with PCR-confirmed SARS-CoV-2 infection or an uninfected control (not recorded which).

A few counts support this clonotype. V and J are TRBV14 and TRBJ2-5; D gene ambiguous. The ends were cut back, 1 base at V and 2 bases at J, with 11 bases in the middle. Germline V gene lookup returns CDR1 SGHDN and CDR2 FVKESK. The CDR3 length is 15 residues. CDR3 in DNA: TGTGCCAGCAGCCAAGTTTACGGTACACAAGAGACCCAGTACTTC. It codes for CASSQVYGTQETQYF.

The V gene is TRBV7-9, the J gene TRBJ2-3; D gene uncertain. V was clipped by 3 bases and J by 2 bases, with 9 bases between them. The CDR3 has 14 residues. CDR1 is SEHNR, CDR2 FQNEAQ, per germline (reference sequence). CDR3 region: CASSFDGATDTQYF. CDR3 nucleotide sequence: TGTGCCAGCAGCTTCGACGGAGCCACAGATACGCAGTATTTT.

This clonotype was picked up a small number of times. The chain has TRBV27 and TRBJ2-7; no firm D call. The CDR3 runs to 14 residues. The V and J ends lost 5 bases and 1 base respectively, with 12 bases between them. Germline V lookup: CDR1 MNHEY, CDR2 SMNVEV (reference sequence). The CDR3 sequence is CASSLKTESYEQYF. In nucleotides, the CDR3 is TGTGCCAGCAGTCTTAAGACGGAGTCCTACGAGCAGTACTTC.

The gene calls are TRBV6-2 or TRBV6-3 and TRBJ1-5, with TRBD1 identical over 7 bases. Germline V gives CDR1 MNHEY, CDR2 SVGEGT. Losses at the gene ends were 5 bases for V and 6 bases for J; bases not matched to a gene: 13. The CDR3 covers 16 residues. The CDR3 sequence is CASSPEGQRAGQPQHF. The CDR3 DNA reads as TGTGCCAGCAGTCCAGAGGGACAGCGGGCAGGTCAGCCCCAGCATTTT.

This chain connects TRBV20-1 to TRBJ2-7, with D perhaps matching TRBD2 (5 bases). Germline CDR1 DFQATT, CDR2 SNEGSKA (reference sequence). With 0 bases removed from V and 0 bases from J, the gap between germline ends came to 9 bases. The CDR3 contains 14 residues. CDR3 protein: CSARDGGNSYEQYF. The CDR3 DNA follows: TGCAGTGCTAGAGATGGAGGCAACTCCTACGAGCAGTACTTC.

Many counts were recorded for this clonotype. The chain links TRBV6-5 to TRBJ1-1; TRBD1 matches at 8 bases. The germline V gene has CDR1 MNHEY and CDR2 SVGAGI. The CDR3 is made up of 16 amino acids. V was pared by 5 bases and J by 1 base, with 9 bases of the junction left unmatched. The CDR3 is CASSPGQGPKNTEAFF. The DNA for the CDR3 is TGTGCCAGCAGTCCAGGACAGGGACCCAAGAACACTGAAGCTTTCTTT.

J is TRBJ2-7 and V is TRBV6-6; D perhaps matches TRBD1 (6 bases). The CDR3 sequence is 15 residues long. Germline assignment: CDR1 MNHNY and CDR2 SVGAGI (reference sequence). Trimming removed 7 bases from V and 2 bases from J, with 18 bases in between. CDR3 coding DNA: TGTGCCAGCATCCAGGACCCCACAGGGCCCTACGAGCAGTACTTC. Protein product: CASIQDPTGPYEQYF.

This clonotype was detected many times. V usage is TRBV5-4 and J usage is TRBJ1-2; 7 bases map to TRBD1. The CDR3 runs 14 residues. The V gene's germline CDR1 is SGHNT and CDR2 YYREEE (reference sequence). The V and J ends lost 6 bases and 4 bases, in that order; junction bases with no gene match: 9. The CDR3 protein is CASTNSGQTYGYTF. In DNA, the CDR3 is TGTGCCAGCACAAACTCGGGACAGACCTATGGCTACACCTTC.

The rearrangement links TRBV30 to TRBJ1-1; perhaps TRBD1 as D (5 bases). Trimming left V 4 bases short and J 6 bases short, with 21 bases between. Looked up from germline, CDR1 is GTSNPN and CDR2 is SVGIG (reference sequence). CDR3 length: 15 amino acids. The chain's CDR3 is CAWTATGERGAEAFF. In nucleotides, the CDR3 is TGTGCCTGGACCGCTACAGGCGAACGGGGGGCTGAAGCTTTCTTT.

This clonotype was recorded many times. The gene calls are TRBV10-3 and TRBJ2-3, with D unresolved. This CDR3 is 13 amino acids long. CDR1 ENHRY and CDR2 SYGVKD come from the germline V gene. Trimming removed 10 bases at V and 0 bases at J, with 11 bases between. CDR3 loop: CATNPGSTDTQYF. The CDR3 nucleotides read TGTGCCACCAACCCCGGGAGCACAGATACGCAGTATTTT.

A note on this clonotype: The junction departs from the called germline gene at one end, perhaps through a read error. The chain is built from TRBV5-1 and TRBJ2-7; D is perhaps TRBD1 (6 bases). CDR3 length: 12 residues. Germline V gives CDR1 SGHRS, CDR2 YFSETQ. This CDR3 reads CVSSNRADEQYF. CDR3 nucleotides: TGCGTCAGCAGCAACAGGGCGGACGAGCAGTACTTC.

This clonotype was observed many times. This chain uses TRBV28 with TRBJ1-4; TRBD1 aligns across 11 bases. The germline gives CDR1 MDHEN, CDR2 SYDVKM. The V segment lost 5 bases and the J segment 5 bases; nucleotides outside the gene matches: 7. The CDR3 is 16 amino acids. The CDR3 region is CASSVRTGGLNEKLFF. CDR3 nucleotides: TGTGCCAGCAGTGTTCGGACAGGGGGCTTAAATGAAAAACTGTTTTTT.

V and J are TRBV28 and TRBJ2-1; 7 nucleotides agree with TRBD2. V was pared by 3 bases and J by 6 bases, with 11 bases of the junction left unmatched. This CDR3 has 16 amino acids. Germline-derived CDR1 and CDR2 are MDHEN and SYDVKM. The chain's CDR3 is CASSLIGEGSGNEQFF. In DNA form, the CDR3 reads TGTGCCAGCAGTTTGATAGGGGAGGGGTCGGGCAATGAGCAGTTCTTC.

The V gene is TRBV7-6, the J gene TRBJ2-6, with D perhaps given as TRBD1 or TRBD2 (5 bases each). Trimming stripped 5 bases from V and 0 bases from J, with 8 bases between. Germline CDR1 SGHVS, CDR2 FNYEAQ. The CDR3 covers 15 residues. CDR3 bases: TGTGCCAGCAGCGACGGGACCTCTGGGGCCAACGTCCTGACTTTC. Amino acids: CASSDGTSGANVLTF.

This rearrangement joins TRBV20-1 to TRBJ2-7; D uncertain. Trimming cost V 5 bases and J 3 bases, with 8 bases left between them. The CDR3 length is 11 residues. The germline V gene has CDR1 DFQATT and CDR2 SNEGSKA (reference sequence). CDR3 nucleotide sequence: TGCAGTGCTTCCAGGAGCTACGAGCAGTACTTC. This encodes CSASRSYEQYF.

In its sample, this clonotype was seen once. This could be a read error, since a much larger clone is one nucleotide away. The chain carries TRBV19 and TRBJ2-5; 9 positions agree with TRBD2. This CDR3 contains 14 residues. Germline lookup yields CDR1 LNHDA and CDR2 SQIVND (reference sequence). The DNA for the CDR3 is TGTACCAGTAGTGTGAGCGGGAGGACAGAGACCCAGTACTTC. Amino acids: CTSSVSGRTETQYF. Combining the CDR3 with reference TRBV19 and TRBJ2-5 gives the whole variable domain DGGITQSPKYLFRKEGQNVTLSCEQNLNHDAMYWYRQDPGQGLRLIYYSQIVNDFQKGDIAEGYSVSREKKESFPLTVTSAQKNPTAFYLCTSSVSGRTETQYFGPGTRLLVL.

This clonotype has at least ten counts. The J gene is TRBJ2-7, the V gene TRBV11-2, with TRBD1 matching over 12 bases. Trimming at V came to 4 bases and at J to 3 bases, leaving 7 bases not matched to a gene. CDR3 size: 16 residues. The germline CDR1 and CDR2 sequences are SGHAT and FQNNGV. CDR3: CASSSFGTGGDYEQYF. The CDR3 nucleotides are TGTGCCAGCAGCTCGTTCGGGACAGGGGGCGACTACGAGCAGTACTTC.

There are many counts of this clonotype. The CDR3: CASRTDGTSSYNEQFF. As DNA, the CDR3 is TGTGCCAGCAGAACGGATGGGACTAGCTCCTACAATGAGCAGTTCTTC. The chain combines TRBV7-2 with TRBJ2-1; 8 bases are shared with TRBD2. CDR1 is SGHTA, CDR2 FQGNSA, per germline. The J segment lost 0 bases and the V segment lost 6 bases, leaving 7 bases of the junction unmatched. The CDR3 extends over 16 amino acids.

This clonotype was seen many times. The CDR3 coding sequence is TGTGCCAGCAGCCATAGCCACGAGCAGTACTTC. Its translation: CASSHSHEQYF. The V and J genes are TRBV3-1 and TRBJ2-7; no definite D call. The CDR3 contains 11 residues. Germline CDR1 reads LGHDT; CDR2 reads YNNKEL (reference sequence). V was clipped by 3 bases and J by 5 bases, with 5 bases between them.

This clonotype was counted ten times or more. The chain recombines TRBV7-9 with TRBJ1-1, with no clear D. Trimming pared 3 bases from V and 4 bases from J, leaving 9 bases between. This CDR3 has 13 residues. Germline V gene sequence: CDR1 SEHNR, CDR2 FQNEAQ (reference sequence). CDR3 nucleotide sequence: TGTGCCAGCAGCTTTCCAGGTGCCACTGAAGCTTTCTTT. This encodes CASSFPGATEAFF.

This clonotype was observed at least ten times. This chain joins TRBV18 and TRBJ1-2, with TRBD1 matching 9 bases. Germline-derived CDR1 and CDR2 are KGHSH and LQKENI. The CDR3 is made up of 11 amino acids. V shed 3 bases and J 11 bases; nucleotides not matched to a gene: 1. This CDR3 reads CASSPGQGYTF. CDR3 nucleotides: TGTGCCAGCTCACCGGGACAGGGATACACCTTC.

This clonotype was observed many times. The DNA of the CDR3 is TGTGCCAGCAGTTTAGAGGGGATCGGCTACACCTTC. Translating gives CASSLEGIGYTF. J is TRBJ1-2 and V is TRBV28, with D maybe TRBD1 (5 bases). Germline loops: CDR1 MDHEN, CDR2 SYDVKM. Trimming took off 2 bases at V and 8 bases at J, with 9 bases between the two ends. The CDR3 consists of 12 residues.

The genes are TRBV6-5 and TRBJ1-1; 7 bases map to TRBD1. This CDR3 has 13 amino acids. Trimming removed 7 bases from V and 1 base from J; junction bases left unmatched: 3. Germline values: CDR1 MNHEY, CDR2 SVGAGI. The CDR3 coding sequence is TGTGCCAGCAAGGGACAGCCGAACACTGAAGCTTTCTTT. Translating it yields CASKGQPNTEAFF.

This clonotype has ten or more counts. This chain links TRBV7-2 with TRBJ1-6; D gene unclear. This CDR3 has 13 amino acids. Germline values: CDR1 SGHTA, CDR2 FQGNSA. V lost 9 bases and J lost 3, with 9 bases in between. The CDR3 region has the DNA TGTGCCAGTGAGGATCTCTATAATTCACCCCTCCACTTT. It codes for CASEDLYNSPLHF.

V usage is TRBV20-1 and J usage is TRBJ1-6; possible D gene TRBD1, 5 bases. V lost 1 base and J lost 19, with 11 bases in between. The CDR3 spans 10 residues. Germline V CDR1 and CDR2: DFQATT, SNEGSKA (reference sequence). The CDR3: CSARGQSQHF. The CDR3 nucleotides are TGCAGTGCTAGAGGACAGTCCCAACACTTT.

At least ten counts were recorded for this clonotype. V is TRBV28 and J is TRBJ1-1; D may be TRBD1 (5 bases). Trimming left V 8 bases short and J 4 bases short, with 20 bases between. The CDR3 runs to 15 residues. Per germline, CDR1 MDHEN and CDR2 SYDVKM. Here the CDR3 DNA reads TGTGCCAGCTGTCCCGTGGCAGGGTCGAGCACTGAAGCTTTCTTT. Translating it yields CASCPVAGSSTEAFF.

This clonotype came up many times. CDR3 coding DNA: TGTGCCAGCAGCATGGACAGGGGGCCATACGAGCAGTACTTC. Its protein is CASSMDRGPYEQYF. The chain is built from TRBV9 and TRBJ2-7, with TRBD1 matching over 11 bases. J gave up 4 bases and V 4 bases, and 4 bases lay outside the gene matches. The length of the CDR3 is 14 residues. The germline CDR1 and CDR2 sequences are SGDLS and YYNGEE.

V usage is TRBV7-6 and J usage is TRBJ2-5; 10 bases agree with TRBD2. The CDR3 consists of 14 residues. The V segment lost 6 bases and the J segment 2 bases; nucleotides outside the gene matches: 3. Germline-derived CDR1 and CDR2 are SGHVS and FNYEAQ. The CDR3 DNA reads as TGTGCCAGCAGTCAGCGGGGGGGACAAGAGACCCAGTACTTC. Residues: CASSQRGGQETQYF.